This entry features one T cell receptor beta chain sequence. This sample was included in a study of blood T cell repertoires in COVID-19. The data were produced by immunoSEQ multiplex PCR, yet TCRdb's version contains in-frame clones alone and is incomplete. The sample records about 20,000 clones, about 90% being singletons. The CDR3 length is 13 residues. Trimming took off 4 bases at V and 5 bases at J, with 10 bases between the two ends. Germline values: CDR1 MNHEY, CDR2 SVGEGT. V usage is TRBV6-2 or TRBV6-3 and J usage is TRBJ2-3; a possible D gene is TRBD2 (6 bases). The sample comprised peripheral blood. The receptor was derived from a human donor in a cohort sampled during active COVID-19. CDR3 region: CASSLRGKDTQYF. For the CDR3, the DNA is TGTGCCAGCAGTTTGCGCGGGAAAGATACGCAGTATTTT.